These T cell receptor beta chains were read from a single sample in a study of shared clonotypes between healthy human individuals. TCRdb's copy holds only in-frame clones and misses some; the assay was immunoSEQ multiplex PCR. In the table there are about 990,000 clones, around 82% of which are singletons. Material for sequencing was memory CD4+ T cells from PBMCs. The receptors come from a young man in good health. Some clones in this sample may be carry-over from other donors' samples. CDR3s include the opening cysteine and the closing phenylalanine or tryptophan. A D gene is named only where the DNA matches it firmly. The size of a clone is reported for some rows only, either as once, few or many, or as a class for expanded clones.

size,D,V,length,J,CDR3,DNA
-,TRBD1,TRBV5-1,14,TRBJ1-2,CASSKTGTGDGYTF,TGCGCCAGCAGCAAGACCGGGACAGGGGATGGCTACACCTTC
-,TRBD1,TRBV7-9,16,TRBJ2-6,CASSLRQGSGANVLTF,TGTGCCAGCAGCTTAAGACAGGGCAGTGGGGCCAACGTCCTGACTTTC
once,-,TRBV7-2,13,TRBJ1-2,CASSLDLGGGYTF,TGTGCCAGCAGCTTAGATCTGGGAGGAGGCTACACCTTC
-,-,TRBV5-1,15,TRBJ2-3,CASSLGSSQEDTQYF,TGCGCCAGCAGCTTGGGGTCCTCCCAGGAGGATACGCAGTATTTT
once,-,TRBV27,13,TRBJ1-5,CASSLTGNQPQHF,TGTGCCAGCAGTTTGACAGGAAATCAGCCCCAGCATTTT
-,-,TRBV4-2,13,TRBJ1-2,CASSQSNSGSYTF,TGTGCCAGCAGCCAATCCAACAGCGGCTCCTACACCTTC
-,-,TRBV28,15,TRBJ1-4,CASSLVGRPNEKLFF,TGTGCCAGCAGTTTAGTGGGGCGGCCTAATGAAAAACTGTTTTTT
-,-,TRBV7-9,15,TRBJ2-1,CASSLDWALYNEQFF,TGTGCCAGCAGCTTAGACTGGGCTCTCTACAATGAGCAGTTCTTC
-,TRBD2,TRBV28,18,TRBJ2-4,CASSPPFLAGLAKNIQYF,TGTGCCAGCAGTCCTCCGTTTCTAGCGGGGCTAGCCAAAAACATTCAGTACTTC
-,TRBD1,TRBV6-1,15,TRBJ1-5,CASSEGDRGGQPQHF,TGTGCCAGCAGTGAAGGGGACAGGGGAGGTCAGCCCCAGCATTTT
-,-,TRBV30,13,TRBJ1-5,CAWSGGAGQPQHF,TGTGCCTGGAGTGGGGGGGCTGGTCAGCCCCAGCATTTT
many,TRBD2,TRBV18,15,TRBJ2-7,CASSPQREGLYEQYF,TGTGCCAGCTCACCCCAGCGGGAGGGCCTCTACGAGCAGTACTTC
many,-,TRBV29-1,15,TRBJ2-1,CSVEIGSGSYNEQFF,TGCAGCGTTGAAATAGGTAGCGGCTCCTACAATGAGCAGTTCTTC
-,TRBD2,TRBV10-3,15,TRBJ2-1,CAITGGTPTSNEQFF,TGTGCCATCACGGGGGGGACACCGACTTCCAATGAGCAGTTCTTC
-,-,TRBV29-1,14,TRBJ2-3,CSFLSVASTDTQYF,TGCAGCTTCCTCAGCGTTGCTAGCACAGATACGCAGTATTTT
-,-,TRBV7-2,17,TRBJ2-1,CASSLRWGAGLRDEQFF,TGTGCCAGCAGCTTGCGATGGGGGGCAGGGCTTCGTGATGAGCAGTTCTTC
-,-,TRBV14,15,TRBJ2-1,CASSQRQQSYNEQFF,TGTGCCAGCAGCCAAAGGCAGCAGTCCTACAATGAGCAGTTCTTC
-,-,TRBV7-3,16,TRBJ1-5,CASSLGRQGLGQPQHF,TGTGCCAGCAGCTTAGGTCGCCAGGGCTTGGGTCAGCCCCAGCATTTT
-,-,TRBV28,14,TRBJ2-4,CASSPTRGGNIQYF,TGTGCCAGCAGCCCAACCCGTGGTGGAAACATTCAGTACTTC
-,-,TRBV25-1,15,TRBJ2-7,CASSEIQGGNYEQYF,TGTGCCAGCAGTGAAATCCAGGGGGGTAACTACGAGCAGTACTTC
-,TRBD1,TRBV4-2,15,TRBJ1-4,CASSQGTGGVEKLFF,TGTGCCAGCAGCCAAGGGACAGGGGGCGTTGAAAAACTGTTTTTT
-,TRBD2,TRBV28,17,TRBJ2-4,CASMTSGTYLAKNIQYF,TGTGCCAGCATGACCAGCGGGACCTACCTAGCCAAAAACATTCAGTACTTC
-,TRBD1,TRBV7-2,13,TRBJ1-1,CASSLGTGHEAFF,TGTGCCAGCAGCTTAGGGACAGGCCATGAAGCTTTCTTT
-,-,TRBV7-8,15,TRBJ2-7,CASSLGTERGRGQYF,TGTGCCAGCAGCTTAGGGACCGAACGTGGCAGGGGCCAGTACTTC
-,TRBD1,TRBV10-2,15,TRBJ1-5,CASSESSGGGQPQHF,TGCGCCAGCAGTGAGTCATCAGGGGGTGGTCAGCCCCAGCATTTT
-,-,TRBV7-9,13,TRBJ2-3,CASRGGSTDTQYF,TGTGCCAGCAGAGGTGGGAGTACAGATACGCAGTATTTT
-,-,TRBV29-1,14,TRBJ2-7,CSVEGSPGRDEQYF,TGCAGCGTTGAGGGTAGCCCAGGGAGAGACGAGCAGTACTTC
once,TRBD1,TRBV27,16,TRBJ1-2,CASSLHPGQGIYGYTF,TGTGCCAGCAGTCTTCATCCGGGACAGGGTATCTATGGCTACACCTTC
-,TRBD2,TRBV11-1,15,TRBJ2-2,CASSLGGSSDGELFF,TGTGCCAGCAGCTTGGGCGGGAGTTCGGACGGGGAGCTGTTTTTT
-,-,TRBV9,15,TRBJ1-1,CASGTRRGREAEAFF,TGTGCCAGCGGTACACGGCGTGGCAGGGAAGCTGAAGCTTTCTTT
-,TRBD1,TRBV28,15,TRBJ1-4,CASSLQGALGEKLFF,TGTGCCAGCAGTCTACAGGGGGCTCTGGGCGAAAAACTGTTTTTT
-,TRBD2,TRBV5-1,17,TRBJ2-1,CASSARTSGSSYNEQFF,TGCGCCAGCAGCGCCAGGACTAGCGGGAGCTCCTACAATGAGCAGTTCTTC
few,TRBD1,TRBV30,13,TRBJ1-5,CAWSAQGNQPQHF,TGTGCCTGGAGTGCACAGGGGAATCAGCCCCAGCATTTT
-,-,TRBV7-8,15,TRBJ2-2,CASSLDRGSTGELFF,TGTGCCAGCAGCTTAGATCGAGGTTCCACCGGGGAGCTGTTTTTT
-,TRBD2,TRBV30,14,TRBJ2-2,CAWWTSGNTGELFF,TGTGCCTGGTGGACTAGCGGAAACACCGGGGAGCTGTTTTTT
once,-,TRBV19,18,TRBJ1-5,CASSIIGVGLHSNQPQHF,TGTGCCAGTAGTATTATCGGGGTAGGTCTCCATAGCAATCAGCCCCAGCATTTT
-,-,TRBV5-6,15,TRBJ2-5,CASSQGAYKGETQYF,TGTGCCAGCAGCCAAGGCGCCTATAAGGGAGAGACCCAGTACTTC
-,-,TRBV9,14,TRBJ1-1,CASSPGQTNTEAFF,TGTGCCAGCAGCCCCGGGCAGACTAACACTGAAGCTTTCTTT
-,TRBD2,TRBV5-4,16,TRBJ2-1,CASRRTSGRTYNEQFF,TGTGCCAGCAGAAGGACTAGCGGGAGGACCTACAATGAGCAGTTCTTC
-,-,TRBV28,14,TRBJ1-4,CASRRTPASEKLFF,TGTGCCAGCAGAAGGACACCCGCTAGTGAAAAACTGTTTTTT
-,-,TRBV9,13,TRBJ1-1,CASSVRPGTEAFF,TGTGCCAGCAGCGTGAGGCCGGGCACTGAAGCTTTCTTT
-,TRBD1,TRBV28,15,TRBJ2-7,CASSLGTDRAYEQYF,TGTGCCAGCAGTTTGGGAACGGACAGGGCGTACGAGCAGTACTTC
-,-,TRBV9,13,TRBJ1-2,CASSVGVGYGYTF,TGTGCCAGCAGCGTTGGGGTTGGGTATGGCTACACCTTC
-,-,TRBV5-1,13,TRBJ1-1,CASSLELNTEAFF,TGCGCCAGCAGCTTGGAACTGAACACTGAAGCTTTCTTT
once,-,TRBV14,12,TRBJ2-2,CASSQEVGELFF,TGTGCCAGCAGCCAAGAAGTCGGGGAGCTGTTTTTT
-,TRBD1,TRBV7-2,14,TRBJ2-7,CASSPDRGQYEQYF,TGTGCCAGCAGCCCGGACAGGGGGCAATACGAGCAGTACTTC
-,-,TRBV2,15,TRBJ1-3,CASSGARQSGNTIYF,TGTGCCAGCAGTGGTGCCAGGCAATCTGGAAACACCATATATTTT
-,-,TRBV7-9,14,TRBJ2-2,CASSLEANTGELFF,TGTGCCAGCAGCTTAGAAGCCAACACCGGGGAGCTGTTTTTT
-,TRBD1,TRBV6-1,14,TRBJ2-1,CASREGQGHNEQFF,TGTGCCAGCAGGGAAGGACAGGGGCACAATGAGCAGTTCTTC
once,-,TRBV30,15,TRBJ2-5,CAWGEFPGVQETQYF,TGTGCCTGGGGCGAATTTCCGGGGGTCCAAGAGACCCAGTACTTC
few,TRBD1,TRBV7-3,14,TRBJ2-2,CASSSGQGTGELFF,TGTGCCAGCAGCTCGGGACAGGGGACGGGGGAGCTGTTTTTT
-,-,TRBV18,12,TRBJ1-5,CASSPKNQPQHF,TGTGCCAGCTCACCTAAGAATCAGCCCCAGCATTTT
-,-,TRBV30,13,TRBJ1-2,CAWFDGVASGYTF,TGTGCCTGGTTCGACGGAGTCGCTAGCGGCTACACCTTC
few,-,TRBV18,14,TRBJ1-2,CASSEAGLNYGYTF,TGTGCCAGCTCCGAGGCAGGGCTGAACTATGGCTACACCTTC
-,TRBD1,TRBV5-4,15,TRBJ1-2,CASSSPKQGIYGYTF,TGTGCCAGCAGCTCCCCTAAACAGGGGATCTATGGCTACACCTTC
-,TRBD1,TRBV5-1,15,TRBJ1-2,CASGEPGQEGYGYTF,TGCGCCAGCGGCGAACCGGGACAGGAGGGCTATGGCTACACCTTC
-,TRBD1,TRBV5-6,15,TRBJ1-1,CASSLGAGGGTEAFF,TGTGCCAGCAGCTTGGGGGCAGGGGGCGGCACTGAAGCTTTCTTT
-,-,TRBV28,12,TRBJ2-5,CASSRVQETQYF,TGTGCCAGCAGTAGGGTTCAAGAGACCCAGTACTTC
once,-,TRBV28,14,TRBJ2-1,CASRSGNPSNEQFF,TGTGCCAGCAGGTCGGGAAACCCCTCCAATGAGCAGTTCTTC
-,-,TRBV11-3,13,TRBJ2-3,CASSPGYTDTQYF,TGTGCCAGCAGTCCTGGATACACAGATACGCAGTATTTT